These 32 T cell receptor beta chains were sequenced from one sample in a study of blood T cells in healthy people across ages. The authors ran a second PCR of roughly 6 to 12 cycles using a sample-barcoded 5' primer and a J-beta primer mix. TCRdb recomputed calls from the 5' RACE reads with MiXCR, one row per CDR3 protein. Among about 1.7 million distinct CDR3 sequences, 28% were seen once, and the ten largest hold 7.7%. The sequenced material came from blood. The receptors were sampled from a woman aged 30 to 39 in good health.

The chain is built from TRBV10-3 and TRBJ2-5; 13 bases match TRBD2. The J call may not be correct, given that the DNA end is closer to TRBJ2-1. The CDR3 contains 16 residues. From germline, CDR1 is ENHRY and CDR2 SYGVKD. CDR3 sequence (DNA): TGTGCCATCAGTGAGAGGGGACTAGCGGGATGGGAGACCCAGTTCTTC. It yields the protein CAISERGLAGWETQFF.

Many counts were recorded for this clonotype. The J gene is TRBJ2-1, the V gene TRBV4-1, with D hard to call. Looked up from germline, CDR1 is MGHRA and CDR2 is YSYEKL. Deletions cut 3 bases from V and 7 bases from J, with 10 bases between. This CDR3 has 13 residues. CDR3 amino acids: CASSQVQINEQFF. The CDR3 DNA reads as TGCGCCAGCAGCCAGGTACAGATAAATGAGCAGTTCTTC.

This clonotype was counted many times. The chain combines TRBV28 with TRBJ2-5; 9 bases match TRBD1. V trimming: 4 bases; J trimming: 2 bases; junction bases outside the gene matches: 8. The CDR3 runs 16 residues. Germline loops: CDR1 MDHEN, CDR2 SYDVKM. CDR3 DNA sequence: TGTGCCAGCAGTTCCCATTGGGACAGGGTTCAAGAGACCCAGTACTTC. Protein product: CASSSHWDRVQETQYF. The full variable domain, completed using reference TRBV28 and TRBJ2-5, is DVKVTQSSRYLVKRTGEKVFLECVQDMDHENMFWYRQDPGLGLRLIYFSYDVKMKEKGDIPEGYSVSREKKERFSLILESASTNQTSMYLCASSSHWDRVQETQYFGPGTRLLVL.

In regard to this clonotype: A much larger clone lies a single base off, so this may be a read error. The chain has TRBV5-6 and TRBJ2-5, with D perhaps matching TRBD2 (6 bases). This CDR3 spans 17 amino acids. The V gene lost 1 base and the J gene lost 2 bases, with 18 bases spanning the gap. Germline V gives CDR1 SGHDT, CDR2 YYEEEE. The DNA of the CDR3 is TGTGCCAGCAGCTTGCGCGGAGGGGTACGAGAGCAAGAGACCCAGTACTTC. This gives the protein CASSLRGGVREQETQYF.

This clonotype was seen a handful of times. CDR3 loop: CASSPGNLGAQYF. The CDR3 nucleotides are TGTGCCAGCAGCCCGGGGAACCTCGGGGCGCAGTATTTT. The rearrangement uses TRBV14 and TRBJ2-3; D possibly corresponds to TRBD2 (5 bases). The germline V gene has CDR1 SGHDN and CDR2 FVKESK. Trimming shortened V by 4 bases and J by 10 bases, and 15 bases separated the two germline ends. This CDR3 has 13 residues.

There are a few counts of this clonotype. The chain is built from TRBV19 and TRBJ2-7, with 9 bases identical to TRBD2. In germline, CDR1 is LNHDA, CDR2 SQIVND (reference sequence). CDR3 length equals 18 residues. With V trimmed by 4 bases and J by 5 bases, 18 bases remained unmatched. CDR3 DNA: TGTGCCAGTAGTAAGGGGAGAGGATCAAGCGGGAGGCCCGACGAGCAGTACTTC. Translated, it gives CASSKGRGSSGRPDEQYF.

The chain employs TRBV19 and TRBJ2-1, with D uncertain. The CDR3 spans 14 residues. Trimming stripped 1 base from V and 6 bases from J, with 10 bases between. Germline CDR1 and CDR2: LNHDA and SQIVND (reference sequence). The CDR3 loop reads CASSIAGSPNEQFF. CDR3 DNA: TGTGCCAGTAGTATAGCAGGCTCCCCCAATGAGCAGTTCTTC.

The chain recombines TRBV20-1 with TRBJ1-2; no reliable D call. Germline values: CDR1 DFQATT, CDR2 SNEGSKA (reference sequence). Trimming took off 1 base at V and 7 bases at J, with 16 bases between the two ends. The CDR3 loop spans 14 amino acids. The CDR3 loop reads CSARGPAEGSGYTF. The CDR3 region has the DNA TGCAGTGCTAGAGGTCCAGCGGAGGGCTCTGGCTACACCTTC.

The chain combines TRBV5-1 with TRBJ2-3; 8 bases fit TRBD2. Germline V gene lookup returns CDR1 SGHRS and CDR2 YFSETQ. CDR3 length equals 15 residues. Germline trimming cut 5 bases from V and 6 bases from J; bases unmatched to any gene: 11. The CDR3 nucleotides are TGCGCCAGCAGTAATAGCGGGGAGGCGACGGATACGCAGTATTTT. This translates into CASSNSGEATDTQYF.

The CDR3 sequence: CAPGTGDYGYTF. The CDR3 nucleotides are TGCGCTCCCGGGACAGGGGACTATGGCTACACCTTC. The V gene is TRBV20-1, the J gene TRBJ1-2; 10 positions agree with TRBD1. CDR1 is DFQATT, CDR2 SNEGSKA, per germline (reference sequence). The CDR3 sequence is 12 residues long.

This clonotype was seen more than once but under ten times. The chain is built from TRBV7-9 and TRBJ2-3; TRBD2 matches 7 bases. The germline CDR1 and CDR2 sequences are SEHNR and FQNEAQ (reference sequence). After removal of 0 bases from V and 4 bases from J, the junction contained 4 bases not matched to a gene. The CDR3 runs to 15 residues. The CDR3 reads CASSLAGGKADTQYF. CDR3 sequence (DNA): TGTGCCAGCAGCTTAGCGGGGGGGAAGGCAGATACGCAGTATTTT. The whole variable domain, filled in from reference TRBV7-9 and TRBJ2-3, reads DTGVSQNPRHKITKRGQNVTFRCDPISEHNRLYWYRQTLGQGPEFLTYFQNEAQLEKSRLLSDRFSAERPKGSFSTLEIQRTEQGDSAMYLCASSLAGGKADTQYFGPGTRLTVL.

The V call is TRBV4-1, the J call TRBJ2-3; 8 bases agree with TRBD2. V lost 2 bases and J lost 5; bases outside the gene matches: 18. The CDR3 length is 19 residues. CDR1 and CDR2 from the germline V gene are MGHRA and YSYEKL. Here the CDR3 reads CASSQPPIGGGTRRDTQYF. DNA for the CDR3: TGCGCCAGCAGCCAACCCCCTATAGGCGGGGGGACCAGGAGAGATACGCAGTATTTT.

Ten or more counts support this clonotype. The CDR3 sequence is CASSGLGQKNIQYF. CDR3 DNA sequence: TGTGCCAGCAGCGGATTGGGACAGAAAAACATTCAGTACTTC. The chain links TRBV9 to TRBJ2-4; 7 nucleotides align to TRBD1. Germline lookup yields CDR1 SGDLS and CDR2 YYNGEE. V dropped 3 bases and J dropped 4; count of bases not matched to a gene: 4. There are 14 residues in the CDR3. Filled out from reference TRBV9 and TRBJ2-4, the complete variable domain reads DSGVTQTPKHLITATGQRVTLRCSPRSGDLSVYWYQQSLDQGLQFLIQYYNGEERAKGNILERFSAQQFPDLHSELNLSSLELGDSALYFCASSGLGQKNIQYFGAGTRLSVL.

In this sample, this clonotype turned up many times. The rearrangement uses TRBV12-3 or TRBV12-4 and TRBJ2-6, with D unclear. V shed 2 bases and J shed 0 bases, with 5 bases lying between them. The CDR3 has 15 residues. Written as DNA, the CDR3 is TGTGCCAGCAGTTTATTGCGCTCTGGGGCCAACGTCCTGACTTTC. This encodes CASSLLRSGANVLTF.

The chain uses TRBV29-1 and TRBJ2-5; D not certain. The CDR3 is 12 amino acids. The germline CDR1 and CDR2 sequences are SQVTM and ANQGSEA. V was clipped by 7 bases and J by 1 base, with 10 bases between them. CDR3 nucleotide sequence: TGCAGCGCCTGCGCCGTCCAAGAGACCCAGTACTTC. Translated, it gives CSACAVQETQYF.

The chain carries TRBV20-1 and TRBJ2-4, with 8 bases aligning to TRBD2. With V trimmed by 3 bases and J by 6 bases, 16 bases remained unmatched. CDR1 is DFQATT and CDR2 is SNEGSKA in the germline V gene (reference sequence). The CDR3 is made up of 17 amino acids. CDR3 protein: CSARGSLGGAGGNIQYF. The CDR3 bases are TGCAGTGCTAGGGGTTCTCTCGGGGGGGCCGGTGGAAACATTCAGTACTTC.

The chain uses TRBV7-2 and TRBJ1-4; TRBD1 matches 8 bases. In germline, CDR1 is SGHTA, CDR2 FQGNSA. V dropped 4 bases and J dropped 2; count of bases not matched to a gene: 9. This CDR3 has 17 residues. In DNA form, the CDR3 reads TGTGCCAGCAGCTCGGTTGACAGGGGCGTGACTAATGAAAAACTGTTTTTT. This gives the protein CASSSVDRGVTNEKLFF.

Notes on this clonotype: A much larger clone sits a single nucleotide away, making a read error possible. This chain links TRBV15 with TRBJ2-4; 8 bases fit TRBD1. The DNA end favors TRBJ2-5, so the J call may be wrong. The CDR3 runs 19 residues. Germline V gives CDR1 LNHNV, CDR2 YYDKDF (reference sequence). The CDR3 is CATSRGQGPPGGSGETQYF. The CDR3 DNA is TGTGCCACCAGCAGAGGCCAGGGGCCGCCAGGGGGCTCGGGAGAGACCCAGTACTTC.

The gene calls are TRBV20-1 and TRBJ1-1; D call uncertain. CDR3 length: 13 amino acids. V lost 1 base and J 5 bases, leaving 11 bases between the germline ends. The germline V gene has CDR1 DFQATT and CDR2 SNEGSKA (reference sequence). The CDR3 DNA follows: TGCAGTGCTAGAGTTGGCCAGTCGACTGAAGCTTTCTTT. This gives the protein CSARVGQSTEAFF.

The sample holds a few counts of this clonotype. The chain employs TRBV7-2 and TRBJ2-4; the D gene is possibly TRBD2 (5 bases). Germline-derived CDR1 and CDR2 are SGHTA and FQGNSA. The CDR3 has 15 residues. Trimming cost V 0 bases and J 15 bases, with 21 bases left between them. The CDR3 coding sequence is TGTGCCAGCAGCTTAGCGCCTATCGGGATGAACGTAGTGTACTTC. Amino acid sequence: CASSLAPIGMNVVYF.

The genes are TRBV19 and TRBJ1-5; D perhaps matches TRBD1 (6 bases). Germline V CDR1 and CDR2: LNHDA, SQIVND (reference sequence). This CDR3 has 15 amino acids. Trimming shortened V by 4 bases and J by 3 bases, and 13 bases separated the two germline ends. CDR3 loop: CASSTNKGDNQPQHF. In nucleotides, the CDR3 is TGTGCCAGTAGTACCAACAAGGGGGACAATCAGCCCCAGCATTTT.

The chain links TRBV12-3 or TRBV12-4 to TRBJ2-5; a possible D gene is TRBD1 (6 bases). V dropped 6 bases and J dropped 5 bases, with 13 bases sitting between them. This CDR3 is built from 13 residues. The CDR3 is CASRTGWGETQYF. Written as DNA, the CDR3 is TGTGCCAGCAGAACAGGGTGGGGGGAGACCCAGTACTTC.

The sample holds a few counts of this clonotype. This chain uses TRBV18 with TRBJ1-2; unclear D gene. Per germline, CDR1 KGHSH and CDR2 LQKENI. The CDR3 covers 13 residues. V was cut by 2 bases and J by 6 bases, with 10 bases left in between. This chain's CDR3 is CASSPRPSDGYTF. In nucleotides, the CDR3 is TGTGCCAGCTCACCAAGGCCCTCCGATGGCTACACCTTC.

V usage is TRBV28 and J usage is TRBJ2-5; 9 nucleotides line up with TRBD1. Germline trimming cut 7 bases from V and 4 bases from J; bases unmatched to any gene: 10. The CDR3 has 15 amino acids. Germline V gene data show CDR1 as MDHEN and CDR2 as SYDVKM. In DNA, the CDR3 is TGTGCCAGCAACCAAGGGGGACAGGGTGGAGAGACCCAGTACTTC. Protein sequence: CASNQGGQGGETQYF.

This clonotype was picked up many times. The rearrangement uses TRBV6-1 and TRBJ2-3; D is perhaps TRBD2 (8 bases). CDR3 length: 19 amino acids. The germline CDR1 and CDR2 sequences are MNHNS and SASEGT. Trimming shortened V by 6 bases and J by 4 bases, and 29 bases separated the two germline ends. The DNA of the CDR3 is TGTGCCAGCAGCGGAAACAGGGGTATCGGCGGGAGGTCATCAGATACGCAGTATTTT. Translated: CASSGNRGIGGRSSDTQYF.

This chain connects TRBV2 to TRBJ1-1, with D tentatively TRBD1 (5 bases). The CDR3 sequence is 13 residues long. CDR1 SNHLY and CDR2 FYNNEI come from the germline V gene. The V end was cut by 5 bases, the J end by 5 bases, with 12 bases between. Here the CDR3 reads CASSPGVVTEAFF. In DNA form, the CDR3 reads TGTGCCAGCAGTCCGGGGGTTGTAACTGAAGCTTTCTTT.

The rearrangement uses TRBV20-1 and TRBJ2-5, with D perhaps matching TRBD2 (5 bases). The CDR3 extends over 13 amino acids. The germline CDR1 and CDR2 sequences are DFQATT and SNEGSKA (reference sequence). The V gene lost 6 bases and the J gene lost 3 bases, with 14 bases spanning the gap. The CDR3 coding sequence is TGCAGTGCGAGTAATATGAGGGAAGAGACCCAGTACTTC. It translates to CSASNMREETQYF.

This sequence joins TRBV28 and TRBJ1-1, with TRBD1 as a possible D gene (5 bases). Trimming removed 4 bases from V and 7 bases from J, with 16 bases in between. The CDR3 contains 14 residues. Per germline, CDR1 MDHEN and CDR2 SYDVKM. CDR3 bases: TGTGCCAGCAGTTCCCCTGGGGTGGGACTTGAAGCTTTCTTT. Protein product: CASSSPGVGLEAFF.

The gene calls are TRBV7-2 and TRBJ1-1; possible D gene TRBD1, 5 bases. V gave up 3 bases and J gave up 3 bases, with 8 bases separating them. The CDR3 loop spans 13 amino acids. Germline V lookup: CDR1 SGHTA, CDR2 FQGNSA. The CDR3 reads CASSFEGYTEAFF. Here the CDR3 DNA reads TGTGCCAGCAGCTTTGAGGGGTACACTGAAGCTTTCTTT.

On this clonotype itself: This may stem from a read error, because a much larger clone lies one nucleotide away. The chain has TRBV11-2 and TRBJ2-1, with 10 nucleotides matching TRBD2. The CDR3 is 16 residues long. CDR1 SGHAT and CDR2 FQNNGV come from the germline V gene. Trimming removed 0 bases from V and 10 bases from J; junction bases left unmatched: 9. As DNA, the CDR3 is TGTGCCAGCAGCTTAGAACAAAGCGGGGGGGGATACGAGCAGTTCTTC. Amino acids: CASSLEQSGGGYEQFF.

The rearrangement uses TRBV2 and TRBJ2-1; D is possibly TRBD2 (6 bases). CDR3 length equals 14 residues. Trimming removed 6 bases from V and 7 bases from J, with 16 bases in between. The germline V gene has CDR1 SNHLY and CDR2 FYNNEI. CDR3 sequence: CASRQSVGLNEQFF. In nucleotides, the CDR3 is TGTGCCAGCAGGCAGTCGGTGGGACTGAATGAGCAGTTCTTC.

The chain has TRBV5-1 and TRBJ2-3, with 10 nucleotides matching TRBD2. V lost 3 bases to trimming and J lost 6 bases; unmatched junction nucleotides: 22. Looked up from germline, CDR1 is SGHRS and CDR2 is YFSETQ. The CDR3 has 20 amino acids. CDR3 DNA sequence: TGCGCCAGCAGCTATCAAGTCGCGGGACTAGCGAGTCTGGGTTCCGATACGCAGTATTTT. It specifies CASSYQVAGLASLGSDTQYF.